The next 27 T cell receptor beta chains were all read from a single sample in a study of T cell repertoires in cytomegalovirus infection (dated by TCRdb to between 2018 and 2020). According to the study, the label for this sample's treatment or condition signals: in vitro stimulation with specific CMV peptide epitopes to enrich CMV-specific T cells. No cognate antigen is known for these TCRs. The run used an Illumina HiSeq 1500. Starting from the raw public reads, TCRdb applied fastp trimming at Q25, assembled clones with MiXCR and retained in-frame beta chains. Rows matching on CDR3 protein sequence are summarized as one entry with the most common DNA and genes. A total of about 71,000 distinct CDR3 sequences appear in this sample, approximately 22% of them only once. In total, the top ten clones hold roughly 63% of the sample. Sequenced material: CD8+ T cells from cultured PBMCs, taken from culture after CMV antigen stimulation. The source of these receptors is a human donor in good health (CMV status not recorded). Some clones in this sample may be carry-over from other donors' samples.

V gene TRBV12-3 or TRBV12-4 combines with J gene TRBJ1-5, with D possibly TRBD1 on 6 matching bases. The CDR3 runs to 17 residues. Trimming removed 4 bases at V and 6 bases at J, with 22 bases between. Here the CDR3 reads CASSSRGGPREVQPQHF. As DNA, the CDR3 is TGTGCCAGCAGTTCCCGGGGGGGCCCTAGGGAGGTTCAGCCCCAGCATTTT.

There are a few counts of this clonotype. V and J are TRBV7-9 and TRBJ1-4; 11 bases fit TRBD1. In germline, CDR1 is SEHNR, CDR2 FQNEAQ (reference sequence). The CDR3 consists of 14 residues. After removal of 6 bases from V and 7 bases from J, the junction contained 4 bases not matched to a gene. CDR3 nucleotides: TGTGCCAGCAGGCCCGGGACAGGGGGTGAAAAACTGTTTTTT. The encoded protein is CASRPGTGGEKLFF.

V is TRBV4-3 and J is TRBJ1-2, with D tentatively TRBD1 (5 bases). Germline V gene data show CDR1 as LGHNA and CDR2 as YSLEER. This CDR3 contains 13 residues. The germline V and J ends were trimmed by 0 bases and 7 bases, with 9 bases remaining between them. The CDR3 spells CASSQEGGFGYTF. The CDR3 coding sequence is TGCGCCAGCAGCCAAGAGGGGGGATTTGGCTACACCTTC.

V gene TRBV3-1 combines with J gene TRBJ1-5, with 8 bases aligning to TRBD1. The CDR3 runs 14 residues. V lost 8 bases and J lost 0; bases outside the gene matches: 3. Per germline, CDR1 LGHDT and CDR2 YNNKEL (reference sequence). Here the CDR3 DNA reads TGTGCCAGCGACAGGGGCCATAGCAATCAGCCCCAGCATTTT. Translating gives CASDRGHSNQPQHF.

This clonotype was picked up a small number of times. This chain uses TRBV27 with TRBJ1-4; 7 nucleotides agree with TRBD1. This CDR3 spans 13 amino acids. Germline CDR1 and CDR2: MNHEY and SMNVEV (reference sequence). The J segment lost 6 bases and the V segment lost 6 bases, leaving 4 bases of the junction unmatched. CDR3: CASREGGDEKLFF. CDR3 nucleotide sequence: TGTGCCAGCAGAGAAGGGGGCGATGAAAAACTGTTTTTT.

The J gene is TRBJ2-2, the V gene TRBV6-5; D might be TRBD1 or TRBD2, each matching 5 bases. The germline V gene has CDR1 MNHEY and CDR2 SVGAGI. The CDR3 runs 15 residues. The V end lost 6 bases, the J end lost 6 bases, and 17 bases lay between the germline ends. CDR3 in DNA: TGTGCCAGCAGACCCGGGACCTTCGAGGCCGGGGAGCTGTTTTTT. Amino acid sequence: CASRPGTFEAGELFF.

The table lists this clonotype with a few counts. The V and J genes are TRBV7-2 and TRBJ2-1; D assignment may be TRBD1 or TRBD2 (5 bases each). Germline assignment: CDR1 SGHTA and CDR2 FQGNSA. CDR3 length: 12 amino acids. The ends were cut back, 4 bases at V and 7 bases at J, with 8 bases in the middle. The CDR3 spells CASSSWGNEQFF. CDR3 DNA sequence: TGTGCCAGCAGCTCTTGGGGGAATGAGCAGTTCTTC.

V usage is TRBV5-5 and J usage is TRBJ1-1, with a possible D match to TRBD1 (5 bases). The CDR3 consists of 18 residues. V lost 4 bases and J 1 base, leaving 23 bases between the germline ends. CDR1 and CDR2 from the germline V gene are SGHKS and YYEKEE (reference sequence). This CDR3 is CASSTTSEGSLWNTEAFF. For the CDR3, the DNA is TGTGCCAGCAGCACCACGTCAGAGGGGTCGCTTTGGAACACTGAAGCTTTCTTT.

V gene TRBV27 combines with J gene TRBJ1-5, with 7 bases matching TRBD1. The germline V gene has CDR1 MNHEY and CDR2 SMNVEV (reference sequence). The V and J ends lost 4 bases and 7 bases, in that order; junction bases with no gene match: 7. The CDR3 runs 14 residues. The CDR3 protein is CASSSTGRRQPQHF. The DNA for the CDR3 is TGTGCCAGCAGTTCGACAGGGCGTCGGCAGCCCCAGCATTTT.

V and J are TRBV7-2 and TRBJ2-6; D uncertain. From germline, CDR1 is SGHTA and CDR2 FQGNSA. The CDR3 length is 19 residues. Trimming pared 2 bases from V and 2 bases from J, leaving 19 bases between. CDR3 amino acids: CASSLHHRQTSPGANVLTF. CDR3 sequence (DNA): TGTGCCAGCAGCTTACACCACAGACAAACTTCACCTGGGGCCAACGTCCTGACTTTC.

This clonotype was seen a handful of times. CDR3 protein: CASKRIEVQRSYEQYF. The CDR3 DNA reads as TGTGCCAGCAAGAGAATCGAGGTACAAAGATCCTACGAGCAGTACTTC. This chain uses TRBV7-9 with TRBJ2-7, with D unclear. The CDR3 is 16 amino acids. Germline V gene data show CDR1 as SEHNR and CDR2 as FQNEAQ (reference sequence). Trimming left V 7 bases short and J 1 base short, with 20 bases between.

The V and J genes are TRBV27 and TRBJ2-3, with D maybe TRBD2 (6 bases). The length of the CDR3 is 13 residues. The V end lost 5 bases, the J end lost 6 bases, and 12 bases lay between the germline ends. The germline V gene encodes CDR1 MNHEY and CDR2 SMNVEV (reference sequence). The CDR3 is CASSVLEGDTQYF. For the CDR3, the DNA is TGTGCCAGCAGTGTCCTGGAGGGGGATACGCAGTATTTT.

This clonotype was found a few times. The rearrangement links TRBV7-9 to TRBJ2-3; perhaps D is TRBD1 or TRBD2 (5 bases each). The CDR3 sequence is 14 residues long. With 5 bases removed from V and 4 bases from J, the gap between germline ends came to 13 bases. Germline CDR1 reads SEHNR; CDR2 reads FQNEAQ (reference sequence). CDR3 DNA sequence: TGTGCCAGCAGCGCCCGGGGCCGGGCAGATACGCAGTATTTT. It yields the protein CASSARGRADTQYF.

The gene calls are TRBV12-3 or TRBV12-4 and TRBJ2-3; no clear D. V was shortened by 3 bases and J by 3 bases, with 7 bases between the two germline ends. There are 13 residues in the CDR3. For the CDR3, the DNA is TGTGCCAGCAGTTTCCCGTTGACAGATACGCAGTATTTT. Protein sequence: CASSFPLTDTQYF.

This clonotype was detected ten times or more. The V and J genes are TRBV5-6 and TRBJ1-2, with D perhaps TRBD1 (5 bases). Per the germline V gene, CDR1 is SGHDT and CDR2 is YYEEEE. The V end lost 4 bases, the J end lost 7 bases, and 14 bases lay between the germline ends. CDR3 length: 13 residues. The CDR3 nucleotides are TGTGCCAGCAGCATAGGGACGGTGCGTGGCTACACCTTC. Its protein product is CASSIGTVRGYTF.

This clonotype was counted between two and nine times. The chain recombines TRBV7-8 with TRBJ1-6; D uncertain. Germline-derived CDR1 and CDR2 are SGHVS and FQNEAQ. Trimming took off 5 bases at V and 7 bases at J, with 15 bases between the two ends. The CDR3 has 15 amino acids. CDR3 nucleotides: TGTGCCAGCAGCCAGAGACGGACGATAAATTCACCCCTCCACTTT. This sequence encodes CASSQRRTINSPLHF.

This rearrangement joins TRBV9 to TRBJ2-5, with 10 bases identical to TRBD2. This CDR3 contains 16 residues. CDR1 and CDR2 (germline): SGDLS, YYNGEE. Trimming cost V 0 bases and J 0 bases; bases outside gene matches: 2. CDR3 DNA sequence: TGTGCCAGCAGCGTAGGCACTAGCGGGGACCAAGAGACCCAGTACTTC. Translation: CASSVGTSGDQETQYF.

The table lists this clonotype with a few counts. J is TRBJ1-5 and V is TRBV5-5, with 7 positions matching TRBD1. The trim removed 4 bases at V and 6 bases at J, leaving 10 bases unmatched. Germline V lookup: CDR1 SGHKS, CDR2 YYEKEE (reference sequence). This CDR3 comprises 15 residues. This chain's CDR3 is CASSPRGNLGQPQHF. The CDR3 region has the DNA TGTGCCAGCAGCCCCAGGGGGAACCTGGGTCAGCCCCAGCATTTT. The full variable domain, completed using reference TRBV5-5 and TRBJ1-5, is DAGVTQSPTHLIKTRGQQVTLRCSPISGHKSVSWYQQVLGQGPQFIFQYYEKEERGRGNFPDRFSARQFPNYSSELNVNALLLGDSALYLCASSPRGNLGQPQHFGDGTRLSIL.

Points on this clonotype: This could be a read error, since a much larger clone is one nucleotide away. This is likely a read error, given that the CDR3 carries no conserved phenylalanine or tryptophan at its end. The chain combines TRBV7-8 with TRBJ1-2; tentatively, D is TRBD1 (6 bases). CDR1 and CDR2 (germline): SGHVS, FQNEAQ. The germline V and J ends were trimmed by 5 bases and 0 bases, with 10 bases remaining between them. CDR3 length: 14 residues. The CDR3 here is CASSQDRANYGYTY. The CDR3, as DNA: TGTGCCAGCAGCCAGGACAGAGCTAACTATGGCTACACCTAC.

This chain uses TRBV7-2 with TRBJ1-6; D is unresolved. Germline V gene lookup returns CDR1 SGHTA and CDR2 FQGNSA. Trimming pared 4 bases from V and 9 bases from J, leaving 10 bases between. The CDR3 length is 13 residues. CDR3 DNA: TGTGCCAGCAGCTCCAGCAATGGTTCACCCCTCCACTTT. Residues: CASSSSNGSPLHF.

This chain links TRBV7-2 with TRBJ1-6; D might be TRBD1 (5 bases). CDR1 and CDR2 (germline): SGHTA, FQGNSA. This CDR3 is built from 16 residues. Trimming stripped 6 bases from V and 0 bases from J, with 12 bases between. CDR3 DNA: TGTGCCAGCAGATGGGACCGCAGCTCCTATAATTCACCCCTCCACTTT. It codes for CASRWDRSSYNSPLHF.

This clonotype showed up just a few times. The V gene is TRBV6-6, the J gene TRBJ1-2; D gene uncertain. Germline CDR1 and CDR2: MNHNY and SVGAGI (reference sequence). The V gene lost 5 bases and the J gene lost 2 bases, with 15 bases spanning the gap. CDR3 length: 15 residues. CDR3: CASSLPYPSNYGYTF. DNA of the CDR3: TGTGCCAGCAGTCTCCCGTACCCGTCGAACTATGGCTACACCTTC.

There are a few counts of this clonotype. This chain connects TRBV6-5 to TRBJ2-2; either TRBD1 or TRBD2 may supply D (5 bases each). Germline CDR1 is MNHEY and CDR2 is SVGAGI. The CDR3 has 14 amino acids. The V gene lost 4 bases and the J gene lost 6 bases, with 12 bases spanning the gap. The CDR3 nucleotides read TGTGCCAGCAGTTTTAATGGGGGATCCGGGGAGCTGTTTTTT. It encodes CASSFNGGSGELFF.

The chain employs TRBV27 and TRBJ1-6; D unresolved. CDR3 length: 14 amino acids. Germline V gene sequence: CDR1 MNHEY, CDR2 SMNVEV (reference sequence). V was cut by 3 bases and J by 10 bases, with 13 bases left in between. CDR3 DNA sequence: TGTGCCAGCAGTTTCCCGGGTCTGGGATCACCCCTCCACTTT. It specifies CASSFPGLGSPLHF.

The chain carries TRBV6-8 and TRBJ2-5; D may be TRBD1 (6 bases). The V gene lost 4 bases and the J gene lost 2 bases, with 17 bases spanning the gap. This CDR3 spans 16 amino acids. From germline, CDR1 is MNHGY and CDR2 SAAAGT. CDR3: CASSSAGQTIQETQYF. For the CDR3, the DNA is TGTGCCAGCAGTTCCGCAGGACAGACGATTCAAGAGACCCAGTACTTC.

The chain carries TRBV7-9 and TRBJ2-3, with a possible D match to TRBD1 (5 bases). Germline lookup yields CDR1 SEHNR and CDR2 FQNEAQ (reference sequence). Trimming shortened V by 5 bases and J by 7 bases, and 13 bases separated the two germline ends. The CDR3 is 13 amino acids. In DNA, the CDR3 is TGTGCCAGCAGCCCAAGGGGTCGAAATACGCAGTATTTT. It is translated as CASSPRGRNTQYF. Variable domain in full (rest from reference TRBV7-9 and TRBJ2-3): DTGVSQNPRHKITKRGQNVTFRCDPISEHNRLYWYRQTLGQGPEFLTYFQNEAQLEKSRLLSDRFSAERPKGSFSTLEIQRTEQGDSAMYLCASSPRGRNTQYFGPGTRLTVL.

The gene calls are TRBV12-3 or TRBV12-4 and TRBJ2-6; the D gene is possibly TRBD2 (5 bases). V was cut by 0 bases and J by 1 base, with 10 bases left in between. The CDR3 runs to 17 residues. CDR3 sequence reads: CASSLAGVHSGANVLTF. The CDR3 DNA is TGTGCCAGCAGTTTAGCGGGAGTACATTCTGGGGCCAACGTCCTGACTTTC.